This T cell receptor (beta chain) was profiled in a study of tumor-infiltrating lymphocytes in oesophageal squamous cell carcinoma. CDR1 is SGHTA and CDR2 is FQGNSA in the germline V gene. CDR3 length: 13 residues. The V and J ends lost 7 bases and 2 bases respectively, with 12 bases between them. TCRdb independently ran MiXCR on the PCR reads; one entry per CDR3 protein. The repertoire holds around 12,000 distinct CDR3 sequences, with roughly half as singletons. This clonotype was observed many times. This chain uses TRBV7-2 with TRBJ2-7; D remains unclear. The source is a female donor with esophageal squamous cell carcinoma. The sequencing input was blood. CDR3 loop: CASTRSRTYEQYF. Here the CDR3 DNA reads TGTGCCAGCACCCGATCAAGGACCTACGAGCAGTACTTC.